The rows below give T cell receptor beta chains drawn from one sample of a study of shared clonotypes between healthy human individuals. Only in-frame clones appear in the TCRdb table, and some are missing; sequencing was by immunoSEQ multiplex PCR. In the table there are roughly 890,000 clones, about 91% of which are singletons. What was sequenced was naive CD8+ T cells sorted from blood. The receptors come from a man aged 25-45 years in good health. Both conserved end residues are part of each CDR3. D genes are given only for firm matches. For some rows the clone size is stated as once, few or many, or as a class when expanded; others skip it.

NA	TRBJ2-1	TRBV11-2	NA	CASSLEASLFYNEQFF	TGTGCCAGCAGCTTAGAGGCTAGCCTGTTCTACAATGAGCAGTTCTTC
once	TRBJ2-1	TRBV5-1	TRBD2	CASSLGLADEQFF	TGCGCCAGCAGCTTGGGACTAGCGGACGAGCAGTTCTTC
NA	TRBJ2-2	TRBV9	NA	CASSLVSTGELFF	TGTGCCAGCAGCCTCGTGAGCACCGGGGAGCTGTTTTTT
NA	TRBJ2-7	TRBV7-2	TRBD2	CASSQGLAGYSYEQYF	TGTGCCAGCAGCCAGGGACTAGCGGGGTACTCCTACGAGCAGTACTTC
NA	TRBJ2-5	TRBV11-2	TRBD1	CASSPWDREETQYF	TGTGCCAGCAGCCCCTGGGACAGGGAAGAGACCCAGTACTTC
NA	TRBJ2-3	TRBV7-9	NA	CASREIWGGNPSTDTQYF	TGTGCCAGCAGAGAAATATGGGGCGGGAATCCTAGCACAGATACGCAGTATTTT
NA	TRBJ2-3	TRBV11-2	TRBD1	CASRPARDRATDTQYF	TGTGCCAGCAGGCCTGCACGGGACAGGGCCACAGATACGCAGTATTTT
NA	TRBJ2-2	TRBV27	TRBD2	CASSFFAGAGTGELFF	TGTGCCAGCAGTTTCTTCGCGGGAGCAGGCACCGGGGAGCTGTTTTTT
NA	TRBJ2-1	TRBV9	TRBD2	CASSGTSGTYNEQFF	TGTGCCAGCAGCGGGACTAGCGGCACCTACAATGAGCAGTTCTTC
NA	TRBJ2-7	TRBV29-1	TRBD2	CSVESAGESYEQYF	TGCAGCGTTGAATCCGCGGGGGAATCCTACGAGCAGTACTTC
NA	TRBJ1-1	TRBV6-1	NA	CASTSWGPTEAFF	TGTGCCAGCACTTCATGGGGCCCAACTGAAGCTTTCTTT